The sequence of this T cell receptor beta chain was determined in a study of cytomegalovirus exposure and HLA in healthy donors. At the level of the study: Early released data had roughly 81 million unique TCRs, all coming from HLA-typed donors. Study results and caveats: Productive status was seen about 90% or about 30% of the time for most TCR beta V segments in an earlier analysis. The study reported that TCR beta sequences accurately predicted HLA-A and HLA-B alleles in most subjects.

PCR amplification relied on 60 Vbeta primers (plus 13 Jbeta primers). Authors' methods: A later analysis counted approximately 88 million unique TCR beta chains, some 11 million shared. Profiled with immunoSEQ multiplex PCR; TCRdb holds only in-frame clones, not every one. The V and J calls and clone size were taken over from that table, and D and trimming were inferred from the DNA. The table has 150,000 to 200,000 clones, roughly 83% seen once. As regards this clone: Its antigen is not identified.

CDR3 length: 19 residues. The V and J ends lost 2 bases and 0 bases, in that order; junction bases with no gene match: 9. CDR1 and CDR2 from the germline V gene are MDHEN and SYDVKM. This TCR derives from a woman between 50 and 59 years old in good health and CMV-seronegative. The chain links TRBV28 to TRBJ2-6; 8 bases are shared with TRBD2. Sequencing was performed on PBMCs. CDR3 in DNA: TGTGCCAGCAGTTTACTGCCCGGGCGGGAGGCCTCTGGGGCCAACGTCCTGACTTTC. Amino acid sequence: CASSLLPGREASGANVLTF.